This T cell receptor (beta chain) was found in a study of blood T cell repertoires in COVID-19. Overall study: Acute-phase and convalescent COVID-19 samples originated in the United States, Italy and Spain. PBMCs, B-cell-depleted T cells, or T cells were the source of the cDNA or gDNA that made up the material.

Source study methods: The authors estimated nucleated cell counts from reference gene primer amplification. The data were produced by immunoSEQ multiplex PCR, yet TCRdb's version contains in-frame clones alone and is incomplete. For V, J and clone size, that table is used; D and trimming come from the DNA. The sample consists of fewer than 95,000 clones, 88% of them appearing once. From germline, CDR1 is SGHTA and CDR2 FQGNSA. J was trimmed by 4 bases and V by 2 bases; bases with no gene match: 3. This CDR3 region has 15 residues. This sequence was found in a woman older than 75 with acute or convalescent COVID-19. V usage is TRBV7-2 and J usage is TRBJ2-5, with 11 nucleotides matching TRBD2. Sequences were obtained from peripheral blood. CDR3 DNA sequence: TGTGCCAGCAGCTTAACTAGCGGGGGTCTAGAGACCCAGTACTTC. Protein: CASSLTSGGLETQYF.